This is a list of T cell receptor beta chains from one sample in a study of PD-L1 blockade in urothelial cancer. TCRdb keeps only in-frame clones here, not all; method: immunoSEQ multiplex PCR. The sample includes just over 35,000 clones, approximately 40% seen only once; the top ten take more than 8.5%. Sequences were derived from tumor tissue, sampled before atezolizumab (anti-PD-L1) treatment. These TCRs come from a man aged 60 to 69 with urothelial cancer. The CDR3 runs from the conserved cysteine through the conserved F or W. Each record gives: clone size, J gene, V gene, D gene, CDR3 protein, CDR3 DNA. D genes are given only for firm matches. The size entry is marked missing in some rows and otherwise reads once, few, many or a size class.

clone_size: -
j_call: TRBJ2-2
v_call: TRBV7-5
d_call: -
cdr3_aa: CASSFGLAGAIGELFF
cdr3_nt: TGTGCCAGCAGCTTTGGACTAGCGGGAGCGATCGGGGAGCTGTTTTTT

clone_size: few
j_call: TRBJ1-3
v_call: TRBV5-1
d_call: -
cdr3_aa: CASSLTQGGGNTIYF
cdr3_nt: TGCGCCAGCAGCCTCACACAGGGTGGAGGAAACACCATATATTTT

clone_size: -
j_call: TRBJ2-7
v_call: TRBV19
d_call: -
cdr3_aa: CASSIEGGPRYEQYF
cdr3_nt: TGTGCCAGTAGTATAGAGGGAGGCCCCAGATACGAGCAGTACTTC

clone_size: few
j_call: TRBJ1-2
v_call: TRBV11-3
d_call: -
cdr3_aa: CASSPESGGEVGYTF
cdr3_nt: TGTGCCAGCAGCCCGGAGAGCGGCGGGGAGGTCGGCTACACCTTC

clone_size: many
j_call: TRBJ2-1
v_call: TRBV6-8
d_call: TRBD2
cdr3_aa: CASSTGLAGNNEQFF
cdr3_nt: TGTGCCAGCAGTACGGGGCTAGCGGGAAACAATGAGCAGTTCTTC

clone_size: few
j_call: TRBJ1-3
v_call: TRBV6-8
d_call: TRBD1
cdr3_aa: CAITSGQQTNTIYF
cdr3_nt: TGTGCCATCACCTCGGGACAGCAAACCAACACCATATATTTT

clone_size: -
j_call: TRBJ2-5
v_call: TRBV29-1
d_call: -
cdr3_aa: CSVVGSGSQETQYF
cdr3_nt: TGCAGCGTTGTAGGGTCGGGGTCCCAAGAGACCCAGTACTTC

clone_size: many
j_call: TRBJ2-5
v_call: TRBV11-3
d_call: -
cdr3_aa: CASSFVGGGKETQYF
cdr3_nt: TGTGCCAGCAGCTTCGTAGGAGGCGGGAAAGAGACCCAGTACTTC

clone_size: few
j_call: TRBJ1-1
v_call: TRBV19
d_call: -
cdr3_aa: CASSPFADTEAFF
cdr3_nt: TGTGCCAGTAGTCCTTTCGCGGACACTGAAGCTTTCTTT

clone_size: -
j_call: TRBJ1-5
v_call: TRBV28
d_call: -
cdr3_aa: CASSFFRGPQHF
cdr3_nt: TGTGCCAGCAGTTTCTTTCGTGGTCCCCAGCATTTT

clone_size: few
j_call: TRBJ2-3
v_call: TRBV10-1
d_call: TRBD2
cdr3_aa: CASSVGLAGGLGTQYF
cdr3_nt: TGCGCCAGCAGTGTTGGGCTAGCGGGAGGTTTGGGGACGCAGTATTTT

clone_size: few
j_call: TRBJ2-7
v_call: TRBV6-8
d_call: TRBD1
cdr3_aa: CAITNGQGVAEQYF
cdr3_nt: TGTGCCATCACCAACGGACAGGGAGTTGCCGAGCAGTACTTC

clone_size: many
j_call: TRBJ2-2
v_call: TRBV11-3
d_call: -
cdr3_aa: CASSLDSGFYRDGELFF
cdr3_nt: TGTGCCAGCAGCTTAGATAGTGGGTTCTATCGGGACGGGGAGCTGTTTTTT

clone_size: -
j_call: TRBJ2-2
v_call: TRBV19
d_call: -
cdr3_aa: CASSLSGLPSAHRELFF
cdr3_nt: TGTGCCAGTAGTCTATCGGGTCTACCATCGGCCCACCGGGAGCTGTTTTTT

clone_size: few
j_call: TRBJ2-4
v_call: TRBV18
d_call: -
cdr3_aa: CASSPEINIQYF
cdr3_nt: TGTGCCAGCTCACCAGAGATAAACATTCAGTACTTC

clone_size: once
j_call: TRBJ2-3
v_call: TRBV5-1
d_call: TRBD1
cdr3_aa: CASSFWDRVTDTQYF
cdr3_nt: TGCGCCAGCAGCTTTTGGGACAGGGTGACAGATACGCAGTATTTT

clone_size: many
j_call: TRBJ1-2
v_call: TRBV11-3
d_call: TRBD1
cdr3_aa: CASSPTTGTRYGYTF
cdr3_nt: TGTGCCAGCAGCCCGACGACAGGGACGCGCTATGGCTACACCTTC

clone_size: -
j_call: TRBJ1-5
v_call: TRBV19
d_call: -
cdr3_aa: CASSISSNNQPQHF
cdr3_nt: TGTGCCAGTAGTATAAGCAGCAACAATCAGCCCCAGCATTTT

clone_size: few
j_call: TRBJ2-7
v_call: TRBV15
d_call: -
cdr3_aa: CATSREGGLTYEQYF
cdr3_nt: TGTGCCACCAGCAGAGAGGGGGGCCTGACCTACGAGCAGTACTTC

clone_size: -
j_call: TRBJ2-5
v_call: TRBV18
d_call: -
cdr3_aa: CASSPVQPQETQYF
cdr3_nt: TGTGCCAGCTCACCTGTCCAACCGCAGGAGACCCAGTACTTC

clone_size: -
j_call: TRBJ1-5
v_call: TRBV28
d_call: -
cdr3_aa: CASTNSLTGSQHF
cdr3_nt: TGTGCCAGCACCAATTCCCTCACAGGATCCCAGCATTTT

clone_size: -
j_call: TRBJ1-4
v_call: TRBV25-1
d_call: -
cdr3_aa: CASSEYGGAGEKLFF
cdr3_nt: TGTGCCAGCAGTGAATACGGGGGAGCCGGTGAAAAACTGTTTTTT

clone_size: once
j_call: TRBJ2-6
v_call: TRBV18
d_call: TRBD1
cdr3_aa: CASSPPGGAGANVLTF
cdr3_nt: TGTGCCAGCTCACCCCCAGGGGGCGCTGGGGCCAACGTCCTGACTTTC

clone_size: -
j_call: TRBJ2-2
v_call: TRBV19
d_call: TRBD1
cdr3_aa: CASSDRGYGELFF
cdr3_nt: TGTGCCAGTAGTGACAGGGGGTACGGGGAGCTGTTTTTT

clone_size: -
j_call: TRBJ2-1
v_call: TRBV30
d_call: -
cdr3_aa: CAWRIKGGSYNEQFF
cdr3_nt: TGTGCCTGGAGAATAAAAGGGGGTTCCTACAATGAGCAGTTCTTC

clone_size: -
j_call: TRBJ2-7
v_call: TRBV29-1
d_call: TRBD2
cdr3_aa: CSVETSGRIGQYF
cdr3_nt: TGCAGCGTTGAAACTAGCGGGAGAATAGGGCAGTACTTC

clone_size: medium-sized
j_call: TRBJ2-7
v_call: TRBV29-1
d_call: -
cdr3_aa: CSVESPGGYEQYF
cdr3_nt: TGCAGCGTTGAGAGCCCGGGTGGCTACGAGCAGTACTTC

clone_size: -
j_call: TRBJ2-7
v_call: TRBV5-1
d_call: TRBD1
cdr3_aa: CASSSTGRTGGHEQYF
cdr3_nt: TGCGCCAGCAGCTCCACCGGGCGGACAGGGGGCCACGAGCAGTACTTC

clone_size: -
j_call: TRBJ2-7
v_call: TRBV30
d_call: TRBD1
cdr3_aa: CAWSPLGGTHSYEQYF
cdr3_nt: TGTGCCTGGAGTCCATTAGGGGGCACCCACTCCTACGAGCAGTACTTC

clone_size: -
j_call: TRBJ1-5
v_call: TRBV28
d_call: TRBD1
cdr3_aa: CASGQGINQPQHF
cdr3_nt: TGTGCCAGCGGACAGGGGATCAATCAGCCCCAGCATTTT

clone_size: -
j_call: TRBJ2-2
v_call: TRBV15
d_call: -
cdr3_aa: CATSRDLSAFGYGELFF
cdr3_nt: TGTGCCACCAGCAGAGATCTAAGTGCGTTCGGGTACGGGGAGCTGTTTTTT

clone_size: -
j_call: TRBJ1-5
v_call: TRBV19
d_call: -
cdr3_aa: CASRTTQAGFSNQPQHF
cdr3_nt: TGTGCCAGTAGAACCACCCAAGCGGGGTTCAGCAATCAGCCCCAGCATTTT

clone_size: few
j_call: TRBJ2-7
v_call: TRBV15
d_call: -
cdr3_aa: CATSRDWITSGEQYF
cdr3_nt: TGTGCCACCAGCAGAGATTGGATAACATCGGGCGAGCAGTACTTC

clone_size: few
j_call: TRBJ2-3
v_call: TRBV10-3
d_call: TRBD2
cdr3_aa: CAISESGGGDTQYF
cdr3_nt: TGTGCCATCAGTGAGTCGGGCGGGGGAGATACGCAGTATTTT

clone_size: many
j_call: TRBJ1-2
v_call: TRBV11-3
d_call: TRBD1
cdr3_aa: CASSYGTGGISGYTF
cdr3_nt: TGTGCCAGCAGCTATGGGACAGGGGGTATCTCTGGCTACACCTTC

clone_size: few
j_call: TRBJ1-2
v_call: TRBV6-8
d_call: -
cdr3_aa: CASSEGRIYGYTF
cdr3_nt: TGTGCCAGCAGCGAAGGACGGATCTATGGCTACACCTTC

clone_size: medium-sized
j_call: TRBJ1-5
v_call: TRBV25-1
d_call: TRBD1
cdr3_aa: CASMGTGESQPQHF
cdr3_nt: TGTGCCAGCATGGGGACAGGGGAGAGTCAGCCCCAGCATTTT

clone_size: -
j_call: TRBJ2-7
v_call: TRBV15
d_call: -
cdr3_aa: CATSRDVSQTYEQYF
cdr3_nt: TGTGCCACCAGCAGAGATGTTTCACAAACCTACGAGCAGTACTTC

clone_size: -
j_call: TRBJ2-3
v_call: TRBV5-1
d_call: -
cdr3_aa: CASAGGGSTDTQYF
cdr3_nt: TGCGCCAGCGCCGGGGGAGGAAGCACAGATACGCAGTATTTT

clone_size: many
j_call: TRBJ2-1
v_call: TRBV6-8
d_call: TRBD2
cdr3_aa: CASRIPAGLNEQFF
cdr3_nt: TGTGCCAGCAGGATTCCAGCGGGACTAAATGAGCAGTTCTTC

clone_size: few
j_call: TRBJ2-3
v_call: TRBV7-4
d_call: -
cdr3_aa: CASSPFGGLTDTQYF
cdr3_nt: TGTGCCAGCAGCCCGTTCGGGGGACTCACAGATACGCAGTATTTT

clone_size: -
j_call: TRBJ2-2
v_call: TRBV15
d_call: TRBD2
cdr3_aa: CATSRGLAGGPGGELFF
cdr3_nt: TGTGCCACCAGCAGAGGCCTAGCGGGGGGGCCCGGCGGGGAGCTGTTTTTT

clone_size: -
j_call: TRBJ1-2
v_call: TRBV6-8
d_call: TRBD1
cdr3_aa: CASSLQGGGYTF
cdr3_nt: TGTGCCAGCAGTCTACAGGGGGGTGGCTACACCTTC

clone_size: few
j_call: TRBJ2-6
v_call: TRBV4-1
d_call: -
cdr3_aa: CASSQAGTGANVLTF
cdr3_nt: TGCGCCAGCAGCCAGGCCGGGACAGGGGCCAACGTCCTGACTTTC

clone_size: -
j_call: TRBJ1-5
v_call: TRBV18
d_call: TRBD1
cdr3_aa: CASSPDDREQPQHF
cdr3_nt: TGTGCCAGCTCGCCCGATGACAGGGAGCAGCCCCAGCATTTT

clone_size: few
j_call: TRBJ2-7
v_call: TRBV6-8
d_call: TRBD2
cdr3_aa: CASSYLGGSGYEQYF
cdr3_nt: TGTGCCAGCAGTTATTTGGGCGGGAGTGGCTACGAGCAGTACTTC